A single TCR beta chain is shown here with its context. What it recognizes is unknown. One entry per CDR3 protein, called by TCRdb with MiXCR from the 5' RACE reads. The sample has a few hundred thousand distinct CDR3 sequences, around 10% seen once. These data are taken from a study of T cells after yellow fever vaccination. Study-level points and caveats: Detected again after the booster were most primary-vaccination clones, at 95% to 97% CD4 and approximately 90% CD8.

Germline values: CDR1 SGHRS, CDR2 YFSETQ. V was pared by 0 bases and J by 6 bases, with 14 bases of the junction left unmatched. The CDR3 sequence is 18 residues long. The receptor comes from a man aged 18 to 35 who received the YFV17D yellow fever vaccine. The sequences come from PBMCs, collected on the day of the first yellow fever vaccination. The chain is built from TRBV5-1 and TRBJ2-1; TRBD2 agrees at 8 bases. DNA of the CDR3: TGCGCCAGCAGCTTGGTGTTTGGGGGTGAAGCGGGGGTCAATGAGCAGTTCTTC. The encoded protein is CASSLVFGGEAGVNEQFF. Based on the CDR3 plus reference TRBV5-1 and TRBJ2-1, the full variable domain is KAGVTQTPRYLIKTRGQQVTLSCSPISGHRSVSWYQQTPGQGLQFLFEYFSETQRNKGNFPGRFSGRQFSNSRSEMNVSTLELGDSALYLCASSLVFGGEAGVNEQFFGPGTRLTVL.